Following are 13 T cell receptor beta chains from one sample sequenced in a study of blood T cell repertoires in COVID-19. The method was immunoSEQ multiplex PCR; TCRdb's version includes in-frame clones alone and lacks a portion of them. The data contain about 200,000 clones, less than 90% of them singletons. Material: PBMCs or T cells enriched from blood (not recorded which). Receptors originate from a woman in her 30s who had been exposed to COVID-19.

This chain uses TRBV7-8 with TRBJ1-1; weak D call: TRBD1 (5 bases). CDR3 size: 17 residues. CDR1 and CDR2 from the germline V gene are SGHVS and FQNEAQ. V lost 1 base and J 0 bases, leaving 15 bases between the germline ends. The CDR3 DNA reads as TGTGCCAGCAGCTTAGGGGAAGGGGATAGGGTGAACACTGAAGCTTTCTTT. It yields the protein CASSLGEGDRVNTEAFF.

This clone appeared a single time. The chain joins TRBV7-9 to TRBJ1-6; D is ambiguous. The CDR3 is made up of 13 amino acids. Germline lookup yields CDR1 SEHNR and CDR2 FQNEAQ (reference sequence). The ends were cut back, 0 bases at V and 6 bases at J, with 3 bases in the middle. The CDR3, as DNA: TGTGCCAGCAGCTTAGCCAGTAATTCACCCCTCCACTTT. Encoded protein: CASSLASNSPLHF.

This CDR3 reads CAWTPTGGTEAFF. CDR3 in DNA: TGTGCCTGGACCCCCACGGGGGGCACTGAAGCTTTCTTT. J is TRBJ1-1 and V is TRBV30; tentatively, D is TRBD1 (5 bases). V lost 4 bases, J lost 4 bases, and 13 bases lay in between. The CDR3 runs 13 residues. Germline V CDR1 and CDR2: GTSNPN, SVGIG (reference sequence). The whole variable domain, remainder taken from reference TRBV30 and TRBJ1-1, is SQTIHQWPATLVQPVGSPLSLECTVEGTSNPNLYWYRQAAGRGLQLLFYSVGIGQISSEVPQNLSASRPQDRQFILSSKKLLLSDSGFYLCAWTPTGGTEAFFGQGTRLTVV.

The count of this clone is one. The chain combines TRBV19 with TRBJ1-3; 7 bases line up with TRBD1. V shed 5 bases and J 3 bases; nucleotides not matched to a gene: 10. The CDR3 covers 16 residues. Germline CDR1 reads LNHDA; CDR2 reads SQIVND (reference sequence). The CDR3 bases are TGTGCCAGTAGTCCTTGGACAGGAGGTAGTGGAAACACCATATATTTT. It specifies CASSPWTGGSGNTIYF.

The chain uses TRBV5-1 and TRBJ1-1; the D gene is possibly TRBD1 (5 bases). The CDR3 loop spans 14 amino acids. The germline V and J ends were trimmed by 2 bases and 0 bases, with 8 bases remaining between them. Germline V CDR1 and CDR2: SGHRS, YFSETQ. This chain's CDR3 is CASSLQVMNTEAFF. The CDR3 DNA is TGCGCCAGCAGCTTACAGGTCATGAACACTGAAGCTTTCTTT.

This chain links TRBV7-9 with TRBJ2-7, with 7 bases fitting TRBD1. Trimming at V came to 2 bases and at J to 4 bases, leaving 5 bases not matched to a gene. Germline V CDR1 and CDR2: SEHNR, FQNEAQ (reference sequence). CDR3 length: 14 amino acids. CDR3 nucleotides: TGTGCCAGCAGCTTAACAGGGGACCCTTACGAGCAGTACTTC. Protein product: CASSLTGDPYEQYF. Complete variable domain (other parts from reference TRBV7-9 and TRBJ2-7): DTGVSQNPRHKITKRGQNVTFRCDPISEHNRLYWYRQTLGQGPEFLTYFQNEAQLEKSRLLSDRFSAERPKGSFSTLEIQRTEQGDSAMYLCASSLTGDPYEQYFGPGTRLTVT.

This chain connects TRBV30 to TRBJ1-5; perhaps TRBD1 as D (6 bases). The CDR3 extends over 14 amino acids. Germline V CDR1 and CDR2: GTSNPN, SVGIG (reference sequence). The V end was cut by 2 bases, the J end by 5 bases, with 13 bases between. CDR3 sequence: CAWSPGQSHQPQHF. The CDR3 coding sequence is TGTGCCTGGAGTCCTGGACAGAGCCATCAGCCCCAGCATTTT.

This clone was detected only once. The chain recombines TRBV7-9 with TRBJ2-1, with TRBD1 as a possible D gene (5 bases). The CDR3 spans 13 residues. CDR1 is SEHNR and CDR2 is FQNEAQ in the germline V gene (reference sequence). Deletions cut 2 bases from V and 9 bases from J, with 11 bases between. Here the CDR3 DNA reads TGTGCCAGCAGCTTAAAAGGGGTTACTGAGCAGTTCTTC. Translated: CASSLKGVTEQFF.

The rearrangement links TRBV2 to TRBJ1-5, with D possibly TRBD1 on 6 matching bases. CDR1 and CDR2 from the germline V gene are SNHLY and FYNNEI. The CDR3 spans 15 residues. V was trimmed by 1 base and J by 7 bases, leaving 14 bases between them. For the CDR3, the DNA is TGTGCCAGCAGTGAAGAGGGGGTGTCGGTGCAGCCCCAGCATTTT. It yields the protein CASSEEGVSVQPQHF.

The CDR3 sequence: CASSYAQGAFEAFF. In DNA, the CDR3 is TGTGCCAGCAGTTATGCACAGGGGGCTTTTGAAGCTTTCTTT. V gene TRBV6-5 combines with J gene TRBJ1-1; 9 bases fit TRBD1. CDR3 length: 14 residues. CDR1 and CDR2 (germline): MNHEY, SVGAGI. The ends lost 3 bases at V and 7 bases at J; junction bases unmatched: 6.

The CDR3 coding sequence is TGTGCCAGCAGCGAAGGAGGCGGGTGGATCACTGAAGCTTTCTTT. Its protein product is CASSEGGGWITEAFF. The chain combines TRBV7-9 with TRBJ1-1; D is ambiguous. Looked up from germline, CDR1 is SEHNR and CDR2 is FQNEAQ (reference sequence). CDR3 length: 15 amino acids. Trimming stripped 5 bases from V and 4 bases from J, with 17 bases between.

This clone appeared once. The chain uses TRBV12-5 and TRBJ2-5; a weak D match, TRBD1 (6 bases). The V gene's germline CDR1 is LGHNT and CDR2 FRNRAP. This CDR3 comprises 14 residues. With 2 bases removed from V and 2 bases from J, the gap between germline ends came to 9 bases. Here the CDR3 DNA reads TGTGCTAGTGGTTTGACAGGGTGGCAAGAGACCCAGTACTTC. It codes for CASGLTGWQETQYF.

This clone has only a few counts. The chain recombines TRBV18 with TRBJ1-2; D remains ambiguous. V was cut by 3 bases and J by 2 bases, with 13 bases left in between. The germline V gene encodes CDR1 KGHSH and CDR2 LQKENI. The CDR3 length is 15 residues. The CDR3 region has the DNA TGTGCCAGCTCACCGGGAGAGGGATCAAACTATGGCTACACCTTC. This translates into CASSPGEGSNYGYTF.